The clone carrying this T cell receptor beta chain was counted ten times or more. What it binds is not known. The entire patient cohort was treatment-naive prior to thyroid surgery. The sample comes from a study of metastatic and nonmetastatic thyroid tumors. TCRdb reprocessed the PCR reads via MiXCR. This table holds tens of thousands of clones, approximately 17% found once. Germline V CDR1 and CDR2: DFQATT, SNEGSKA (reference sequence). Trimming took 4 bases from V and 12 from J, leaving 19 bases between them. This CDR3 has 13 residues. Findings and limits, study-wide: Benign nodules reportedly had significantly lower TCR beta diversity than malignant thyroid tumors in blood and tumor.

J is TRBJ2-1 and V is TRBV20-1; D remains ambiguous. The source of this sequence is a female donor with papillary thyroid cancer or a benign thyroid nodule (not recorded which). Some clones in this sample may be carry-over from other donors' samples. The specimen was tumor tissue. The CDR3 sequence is CSANYYQSYGQFF. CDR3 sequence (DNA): TGCAGTGCTAACTACTACCAGTCGTATGGGCAGTTCTTC.